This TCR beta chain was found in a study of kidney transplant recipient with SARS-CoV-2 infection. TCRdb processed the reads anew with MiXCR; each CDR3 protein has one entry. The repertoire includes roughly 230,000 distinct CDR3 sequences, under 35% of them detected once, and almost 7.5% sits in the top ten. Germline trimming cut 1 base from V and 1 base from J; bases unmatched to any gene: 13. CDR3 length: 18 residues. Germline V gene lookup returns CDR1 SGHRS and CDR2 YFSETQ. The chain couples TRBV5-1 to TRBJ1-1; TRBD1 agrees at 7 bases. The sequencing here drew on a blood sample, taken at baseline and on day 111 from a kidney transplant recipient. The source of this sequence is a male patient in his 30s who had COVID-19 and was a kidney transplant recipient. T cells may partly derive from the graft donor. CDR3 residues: CASSLLWIGGERNTEAFF. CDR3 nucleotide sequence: TGCGCCAGCAGCTTGCTCTGGATAGGGGGCGAAAGGAACACTGAAGCTTTCTTT.